Detailed here is one T cell receptor (beta chain). Its antigen is not known. The CDR3 is made up of 17 amino acids. The V gene end was trimmed by 1 base and the J gene end by 2 bases; junction bases not matched to a gene: 11. CDR1 SEHNR and CDR2 FQNEAQ come from the germline V gene (reference sequence). TCRdb keeps only in-frame clones here, not all; method: immunoSEQ multiplex PCR. Of approximately 110,000 clones in the sample, more than 90% are singletons; the top ten hold 0.2% to 0.25%. This specimen belongs to a study of graft-versus-host responses after intestinal transplantation. General study results and limits: Some GvH clones were seen earlier in gut or blood, suggesting intestinal origin. High graft-versus-host to host-versus-graft clonal ratios were found in allografts of patients who had graft-donor T cell macrochimerism. There was an association between peak levels of circulating GvH clones and early post-transplant HvG declines.

The chain joins TRBV7-9 to TRBJ2-7; TRBD1 matches at 7 bases. This TCR was recovered from a human donor who was the organ donor for an intestinal transplant. The sample was unstimulated CD4+ T cells sorted from spleen or lymph node cells, taken before transplant. DNA for the CDR3: TGTGCCAGCAGCTTAGGGATCGGACAGGTACTCACCTACGAGCAGTACTTC. It is translated as CASSLGIGQVLTYEQYF.